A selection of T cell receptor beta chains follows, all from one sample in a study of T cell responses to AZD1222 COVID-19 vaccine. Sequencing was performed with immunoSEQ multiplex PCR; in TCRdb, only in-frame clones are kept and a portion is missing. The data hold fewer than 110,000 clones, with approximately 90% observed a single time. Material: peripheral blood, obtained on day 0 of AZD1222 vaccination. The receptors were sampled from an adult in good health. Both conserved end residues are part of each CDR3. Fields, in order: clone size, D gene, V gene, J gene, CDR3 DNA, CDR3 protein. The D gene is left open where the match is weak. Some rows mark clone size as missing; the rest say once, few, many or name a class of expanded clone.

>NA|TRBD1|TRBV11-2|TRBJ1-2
TGTGCCAGCAGCTCAACAGGGGAGGTTAACTATGGCTACACCTTC
CASSSTGEVNYGYTF
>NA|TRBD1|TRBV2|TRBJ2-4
TGTGCCAGCAGTGAGACGGGACAGATGAAAAACATTCAGTACTTC
CASSETGQMKNIQYF
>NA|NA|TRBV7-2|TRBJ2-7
TGTGCCAGCAGCTTAATGCCTCCCCCGGGTACCTACGAGCAGTACTTC
CASSLMPPPGTYEQYF
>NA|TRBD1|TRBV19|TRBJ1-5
TGTGCCAGTAGTGTCTTGACAGGGTACCAGCCCCAGCATTTT
CASSVLTGYQPQHF
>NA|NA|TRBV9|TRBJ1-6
TGTGCCAGCAGCCTAGAGGGGGGTTCACCCCTCCACTTT
CASSLEGGSPLHF
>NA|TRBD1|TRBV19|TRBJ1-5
TGTGCCAGTATTGACAGGGGGTATAGCAATCAGCCCCAGCATTTT
CASIDRGYSNQPQHF
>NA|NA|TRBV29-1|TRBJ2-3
TGCAGTTACAGCGAGGGTACGCAGTATTTT
CSYSEGTQYF
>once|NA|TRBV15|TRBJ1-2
TGTGCCACCAGCAGAGACAGGGGCATTAACTATGGCTACACCTTC
CATSRDRGINYGYTF
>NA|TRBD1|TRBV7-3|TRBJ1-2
TGTGCCAGCAGCCCGGGACAGGGGGTTGGCTACACCTTC
CASSPGQGVGYTF
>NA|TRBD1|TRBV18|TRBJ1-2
TGTGCCAGCTCACCCCAGGGGGGAGCTAACTATGGCTACACCTTC
CASSPQGGANYGYTF
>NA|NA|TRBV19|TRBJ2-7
TGTGCCAGTAGTATCTCGACAGGTGAGGGCCGGCAGTACTTC
CASSISTGEGRQYF
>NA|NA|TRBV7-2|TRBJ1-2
TGTGCCAGCAGCTTTCAGGAATATGGCTACACCTTC
CASSFQEYGYTF
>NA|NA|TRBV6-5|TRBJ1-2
TGTGCCAGCAGGACTGATACTAACTATGGCTACACCTTC
CASRTDTNYGYTF
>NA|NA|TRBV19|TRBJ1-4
TGTGCCAGTAGTTACTCCGGGACACCTGAAAAACTGTTTTTT
CASSYSGTPEKLFF
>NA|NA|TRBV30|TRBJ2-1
TGTGCCTGGAGTGTATGGGCCCGGGGTAGGAGCTCCTACAATGAGCAGTTCTTC
CAWSVWARGRSSYNEQFF
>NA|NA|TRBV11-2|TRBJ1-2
TGTGCCAGCAGTCGAATAGGGTGGGGGCTGAATGGCTACACCTTC
CASSRIGWGLNGYTF
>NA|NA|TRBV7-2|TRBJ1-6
TGTGCCAGCAGCTTAGACCAGGGGAGGAATTCACCCCTCCACTTT
CASSLDQGRNSPLHF
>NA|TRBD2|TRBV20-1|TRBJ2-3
TGCAGTGCTAGTGGGGGACTAGCGGGAGAGGGGATTGGAGATACGCAGTATTTT
CSASGGLAGEGIGDTQYF
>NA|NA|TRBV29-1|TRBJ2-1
TGCAGCGTTGAACAGGGTCCCACCGGGACGGAGCAGTTCTTC
CSVEQGPTGTEQFF
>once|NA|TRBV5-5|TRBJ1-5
TGTGCCAGCAGCCATACCCCTAGCAATCAGCCCCAGCATTTT
CASSHTPSNQPQHF
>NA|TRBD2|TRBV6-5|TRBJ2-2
TGTGCCAGCAGACCAACTAGCGTTCTCGGGGAGCTGTTTTTT
CASRPTSVLGELFF
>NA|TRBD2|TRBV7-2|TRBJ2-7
TGTGCCAGCAGCTTAGTCGCTAGCGGGGGGGCCGAGCAGTACTTC
CASSLVASGGAEQYF
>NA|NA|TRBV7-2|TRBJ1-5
TGTGCCAGCAGCGCCGGACAGACCAATCAGCCCCAGCATTTT
CASSAGQTNQPQHF
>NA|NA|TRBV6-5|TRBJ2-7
TGTGCCAGCAGTTACCTGGGGAACGAGCAGTACTTC
CASSYLGNEQYF
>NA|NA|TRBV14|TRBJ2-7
TGTGCCAGCAGCCAAGAGGACGAGCAGTACTTC
CASSQEDEQYF
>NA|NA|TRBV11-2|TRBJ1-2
TGTGCCAGCAGCCCGGACAGCTTCTATGGCTACACCTTC
CASSPDSFYGYTF
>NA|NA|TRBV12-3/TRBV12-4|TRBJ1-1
TGTGCCAGCAGTCGACAGAACACTGAAGCTTTCTTT
CASSRQNTEAFF
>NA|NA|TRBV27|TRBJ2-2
TGTGCCAGCAGTTTGGATAGGAGGCCCGGGGAGCTGTTTTTT
CASSLDRRPGELFF
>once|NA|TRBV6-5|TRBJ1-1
TGTGCCAGCAGGGGGGCCCCGAACACTGAAGCTTTCTTT
CASRGAPNTEAFF
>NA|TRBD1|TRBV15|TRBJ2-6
TGTGCCACCAGCTCCCCAGGGGGTGGCAGCTCTGGGGCCAACGTCCTGACTTTC
CATSSPGGGSSGANVLTF
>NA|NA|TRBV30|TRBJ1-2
TGTGCCTGGAGTGTACGGGGGTGGGGAAGTGGCTACACCTTC
CAWSVRGWGSGYTF
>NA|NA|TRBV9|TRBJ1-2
TGTGCCAGCAGCGTAGACAGCCACTACACCTTC
CASSVDSHYTF
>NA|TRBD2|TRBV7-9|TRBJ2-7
TGTGCCAGCAGCGGGGGGATACCGGGACTAGCGGGAGGGCCCTCCTACGAGCAGTACTTC
CASSGGIPGLAGGPSYEQYF
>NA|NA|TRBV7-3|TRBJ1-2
TGTGCCAGCAGCCCCTCTCACAGAGCTAACTATGGCTACACCTTC
CASSPSHRANYGYTF
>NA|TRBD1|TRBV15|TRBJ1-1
TGTGCCACCAGCAGAGGGACAGGGGGTACTGAAGCTTTCTTT
CATSRGTGGTEAFF
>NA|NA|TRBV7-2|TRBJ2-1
TGTGCCAGCAGGAGGCCTCCGGGGAATGAGCAGTTCTTC
CASRRPPGNEQFF
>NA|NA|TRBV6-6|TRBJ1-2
TGTGCCAGCAGTCCCGGGACCAGGGGTCATGGCTACACCTTC
CASSPGTRGHGYTF
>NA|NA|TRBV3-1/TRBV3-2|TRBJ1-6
TGTGCCAGCAGCACGACAGTCCGAAATTCACCCCTCCACTTT
CASSTTVRNSPLHF
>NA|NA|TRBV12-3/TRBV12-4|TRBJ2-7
TGTGCCAGCAGCCAAAGCTCCTACGAGCAGTACTTC
CASSQSSYEQYF
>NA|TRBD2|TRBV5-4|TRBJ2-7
TGTGCCAGCAGCGGACTAGCGGGAGCCGCCTACGAGCAGTACTTC
CASSGLAGAAYEQYF
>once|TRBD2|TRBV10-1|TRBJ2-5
TGCGCCAGCAGTGAGGAACTAGCGGGAGGGCCGTGGACCCAGTACTTC
CASSEELAGGPWTQYF
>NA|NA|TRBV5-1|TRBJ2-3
TGCGCCAGCAGCTTTGACACAGATACGCAGTATTTT
CASSFDTDTQYF
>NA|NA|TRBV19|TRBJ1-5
TGTGCCAGTAGGGGGTGGGAAAGCAATCAGCCCCAGCATTTT
CASRGWESNQPQHF
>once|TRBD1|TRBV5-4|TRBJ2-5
TGTGCCAGCAGCTTTGACAGGGTGGAAGAGACCCAGTACTTC
CASSFDRVEETQYF
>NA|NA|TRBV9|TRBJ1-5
TGTGCCAGCGGAGTCGGGGGGCAGAATCAGCCCCAGCATTTT
CASGVGGQNQPQHF